This TCR beta chain came from a study of technical replicates of blood from several donors. The V end was cut by 4 bases, the J end by 5 bases, with 7 bases between. The CDR3 is 11 residues long. Germline CDR1 reads SQVTM; CDR2 reads ANQGSEA. Sequencing used immunoSEQ multiplex PCR; TCRdb keeps in-frame clones, though not all of them. The sample lists more than 90,000 clones, more than 90% seen once, with less than 0.25% in the top ten. The chain combines TRBV29-1 with TRBJ2-3, with D possibly TRBD2 on 6 matching bases. The sequenced sample consisted of T cells isolated from PBMCs. The TCR comes from a human donor in good health. The CDR3 spells CSVVGGDTQYF. The CDR3 region has the DNA TGCAGCGTTGTGGGGGGAGATACGCAGTATTTT.